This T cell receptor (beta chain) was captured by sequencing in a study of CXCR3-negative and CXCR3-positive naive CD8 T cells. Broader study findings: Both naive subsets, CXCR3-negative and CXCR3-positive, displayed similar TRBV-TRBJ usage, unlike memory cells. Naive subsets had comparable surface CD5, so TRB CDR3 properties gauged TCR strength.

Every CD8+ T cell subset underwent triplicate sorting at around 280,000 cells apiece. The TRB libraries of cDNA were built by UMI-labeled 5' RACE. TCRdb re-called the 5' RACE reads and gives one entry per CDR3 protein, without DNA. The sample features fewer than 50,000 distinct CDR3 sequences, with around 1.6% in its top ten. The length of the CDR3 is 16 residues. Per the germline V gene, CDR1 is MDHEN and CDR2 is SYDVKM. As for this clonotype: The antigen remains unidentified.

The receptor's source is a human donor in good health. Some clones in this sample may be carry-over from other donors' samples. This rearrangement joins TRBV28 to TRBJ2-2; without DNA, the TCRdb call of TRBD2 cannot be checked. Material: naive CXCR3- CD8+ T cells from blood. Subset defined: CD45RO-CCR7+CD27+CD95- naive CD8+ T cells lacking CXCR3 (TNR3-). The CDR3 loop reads CASSALAGGFTGELFF.